A selection of T cell receptor beta chains follows, all from one sample in a study of radiation and T cells in renal cell carcinoma. Here immunoSEQ multiplex PCR was the method, and the copy in TCRdb shows in-frame clones only, minus some. The sample contains roughly 150,000 clones, 88% of which appear only once. The specimen comprised blood, sampled from a patient whose treatment included radiotherapy and nephrectomy. These receptor sequences come from a woman between 70 and 85 years old with renal cell carcinoma. The CDR3 runs from the conserved cysteine through the conserved F or W. The D gene is left open where the match is weak. The listing skips clone size in some rows; elsewhere it reads once, few, many or a size class.

j_call | clone_size | v_call | d_call | cdr3_nt | cdr3_aa
TRBJ1-5 | NA | TRBV19 | NA | TGTGCCAGTAGCGATACCAGGGGCAATCAGCCCCAGCATTTT | CASSDTRGNQPQHF
TRBJ1-2 | NA | TRBV30 | TRBD1 | TGTGCCTGGGCCAGGGGGGGGGAACCTAACTATGGCTACACCTTC | CAWARGGEPNYGYTF
TRBJ1-1 | NA | TRBV23-1 | NA | TGCGCCAGCAGTCGGGATGAAGCTTTCTTT | CASSRDEAFF
TRBJ1-3 | NA | TRBV4-2 | NA | TGTGCCAGCAGCCAAGGACATGCGGATCTGCGGTTCGGAAACACCATATATTTT | CASSQGHADLRFGNTIYF
TRBJ1-2 | once | TRBV7-9 | NA | TGTGCCAGCAGCTTAGCAGGGGGTCAAGGCTACACCTTC | CASSLAGGQGYTF
TRBJ2-6 | NA | TRBV7-3 | NA | TGTGCCAGCAGCTCCCAGGGCCCCTCTGGGGCCAACGTCCTGACTTTC | CASSSQGPSGANVLTF
TRBJ2-7 | NA | TRBV6-6 | NA | TGTGCCAGCAAACTCGGCGGTCAAAACTACGAGCAGTACTTC | CASKLGGQNYEQYF
TRBJ2-3 | NA | TRBV6-5 | NA | TGTGCCAGCAGTTACTTGGCGGCTAGCACAGATACGCAGTATTTT | CASSYLAASTDTQYF
TRBJ1-1 | NA | TRBV19 | NA | TGTGCCAGTAGTAGAGGGCAGACGAACACTGAAGCTTTCTTT | CASSRGQTNTEAFF
TRBJ2-3 | NA | TRBV5-1 | NA | TGCGCCAGCAGCTTGGGCGGCACAGATACGCAGTATTTT | CASSLGGTDTQYF
TRBJ1-1 | NA | TRBV6-5 | TRBD1 | TGTGCCAGCAGTTACTCTGGACAGGGAACTGAAGCTTTCTTT | CASSYSGQGTEAFF
TRBJ1-1 | once | TRBV30 | NA | TGTGCCTGGGTGAGTAGTGCTGCTTTCTTT | CAWVSSAAFF
TRBJ1-1 | NA | TRBV18 | TRBD1 | TGTGCCAGCTCAGTTACAGGGGGCGTATCTGAAGCTTTCTTT | CASSVTGGVSEAFF
TRBJ1-2 | NA | TRBV4-1 | NA | TGCGCCAGCAGCCGGGGGACGGTGAACTATGGCTACACCTTC | CASSRGTVNYGYTF
TRBJ1-2 | NA | TRBV30 | TRBD1 | TGTGCCTGGACCCCAGGGGGAGGGCTGACTAACTATGGCTACACCTTC | CAWTPGGGLTNYGYTF
TRBJ1-2 | NA | TRBV4-3 | TRBD1 | TGCGCCAGCAGCCAAGATCCACAGGGGATTGGAGGCTACACCTTC | CASSQDPQGIGGYTF
TRBJ2-3 | NA | TRBV9 | TRBD2 | TGTGCCAGCAGCGGGACTAGCGGGGGGGCAGATACGCAGTATTTT | CASSGTSGGADTQYF
TRBJ2-3 | NA | TRBV7-8 | TRBD2 | TGTGCCAGCAGCCCTACTAGCGGGGGGAAAAGCACAGATACGCAGTATTTT | CASSPTSGGKSTDTQYF
TRBJ1-6 | NA | TRBV30 | NA | TGTGCCTGGACCCTAGGTCGGGTAAATAATTCACCCCTCCACTTT | CAWTLGRVNNSPLHF
TRBJ1-2 | few | TRBV14 | NA | TGTGCCAGCAGCCAAGAATGGTATGGCTACACCTTC | CASSQEWYGYTF
TRBJ1-1 | NA | TRBV7-8 | NA | TGTGCCAGCAGCTTAGACACTGAAGCTTTCTTT | CASSLDTEAFF
TRBJ1-5 | NA | TRBV30 | TRBD1 | TGTGCCTGGAGAGGACAGGGGAGTCAGCCCCAGCATTTT | CAWRGQGSQPQHF
TRBJ2-6 | NA | TRBV6-5 | NA | TGTGCCAGCAGTTACTCGATCGCTAACGTCCTGACTTTC | CASSYSIANVLTF
TRBJ1-1 | few | TRBV6-6 | TRBD1 | TGTGCCAGCAGTCAGGGGGCTCTCGACACTGAAGCTTTCTTT | CASSQGALDTEAFF
TRBJ2-3 | once | TRBV2 | NA | TGTGCCAGCAGTGGCGGAGGGCCAGATACGCAGTATTTT | CASSGGGPDTQYF
TRBJ2-3 | NA | TRBV7-2 | NA | TGTGCCAGCAGCTTAGGGGGCGGGCCGCAGTATTTT | CASSLGGGPQYF
TRBJ2-1 | NA | TRBV7-3 | NA | TGTGCCAGCAGCCTGATTGCGGATTCCTACAATGAGCAGTTCTTC | CASSLIADSYNEQFF
TRBJ1-1 | NA | TRBV7-9 | NA | TGTGCCAGCAGCTCACTCGGCAGGGGGAACACTGAAGCTTTCTTT | CASSSLGRGNTEAFF
TRBJ2-7 | NA | TRBV7-9 | NA | TGTGCCAGCAGCTTAGGCCAAGGAAGCCTCTACGAGCAGTACTTC | CASSLGQGSLYEQYF
TRBJ1-5 | few | TRBV30 | TRBD1 | TGTGCCTGGAGTCACCCGGACAGGGCCTCAGGGGCCCAGCATTTT | CAWSHPDRASGAQHF
TRBJ1-1 | NA | TRBV5-1 | NA | TGCGCCAGCAGCTCAGAACCTACGGGGAACACTGAAGCTTTCTTT | CASSSEPTGNTEAFF
TRBJ2-7 | NA | TRBV30 | NA | TGTGCCTGGAGTAAGGGCTACGAGCAGTACTTC | CAWSKGYEQYF